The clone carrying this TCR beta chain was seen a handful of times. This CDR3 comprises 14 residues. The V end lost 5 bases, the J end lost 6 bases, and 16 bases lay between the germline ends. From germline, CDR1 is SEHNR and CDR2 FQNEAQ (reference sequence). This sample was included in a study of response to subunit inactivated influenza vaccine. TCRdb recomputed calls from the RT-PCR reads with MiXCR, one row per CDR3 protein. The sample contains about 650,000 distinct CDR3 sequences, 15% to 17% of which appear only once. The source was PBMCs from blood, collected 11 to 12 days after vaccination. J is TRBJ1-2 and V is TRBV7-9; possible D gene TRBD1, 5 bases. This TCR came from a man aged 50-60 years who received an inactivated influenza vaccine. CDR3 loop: CASSLSDSSHGYTF. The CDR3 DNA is TGTGCCAGCAGCCTCTCAGACAGCAGTCATGGCTACACCTTC.